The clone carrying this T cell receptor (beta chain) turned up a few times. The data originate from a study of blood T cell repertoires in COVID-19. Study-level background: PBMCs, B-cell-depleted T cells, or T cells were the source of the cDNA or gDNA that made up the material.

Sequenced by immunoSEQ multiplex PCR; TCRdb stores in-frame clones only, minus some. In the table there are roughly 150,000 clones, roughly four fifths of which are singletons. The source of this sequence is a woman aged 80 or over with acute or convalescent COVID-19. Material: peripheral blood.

CDR3 amino acids: CASSIRRGNTEAFF. The CDR3 region has the DNA TGTGCCAGTAGTATAAGGAGGGGGAACACTGAAGCTTTCTTT. The V and J genes are TRBV19 and TRBJ1-1, with D possibly matching TRBD1 (5 bases). V lost 2 bases to trimming and J lost 1 base, with 8 bases between them. Germline lookup yields CDR1 LNHDA and CDR2 SQIVND (reference sequence). The CDR3 length is 14 residues.